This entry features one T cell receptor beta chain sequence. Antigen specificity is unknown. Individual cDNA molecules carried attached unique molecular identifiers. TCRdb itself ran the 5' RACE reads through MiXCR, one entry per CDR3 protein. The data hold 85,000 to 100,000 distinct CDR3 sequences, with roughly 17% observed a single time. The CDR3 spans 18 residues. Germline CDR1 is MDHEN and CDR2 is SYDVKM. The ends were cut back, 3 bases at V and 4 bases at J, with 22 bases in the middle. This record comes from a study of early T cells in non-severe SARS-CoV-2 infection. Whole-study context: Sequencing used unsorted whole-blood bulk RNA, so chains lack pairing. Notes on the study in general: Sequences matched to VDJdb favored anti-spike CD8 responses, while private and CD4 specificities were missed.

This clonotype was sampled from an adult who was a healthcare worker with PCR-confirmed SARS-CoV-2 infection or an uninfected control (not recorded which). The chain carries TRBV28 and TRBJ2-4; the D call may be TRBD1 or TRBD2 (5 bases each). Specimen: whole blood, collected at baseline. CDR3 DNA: TGTGCCAGCAGTTTTCCAGCCGGGACCAACTACCCAAAAAACATTCAGTACTTC. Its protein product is CASSFPAGTNYPKNIQYF.